There are many counts of the clone carrying this TCR beta chain. Antigen: not known. These data originate in a study of T cells after yellow fever vaccination. Broader study findings: It was the secondary response that reached its peak faster, day 5 versus 15, but it was weaker. The booster saw the reappearance of most primary-vaccination clones (roughly 97% CD4, 88% CD8).

Germline V lookup: CDR1 DFQATT, CDR2 SNEGSKA (reference sequence). There are 14 residues in the CDR3. The ends lost 0 bases at V and 2 bases at J; junction bases unmatched: 3. TCRdb used MiXCR to reprocess the 5' RACE reads, holding one entry per CDR3 protein. The sample includes about 160,000 distinct CDR3 sequences, 6.5% to 8.5% of them seen just once. This receptor was identified in a young man who received the YFV17D yellow fever vaccine. This sequence joins TRBV20-1 and TRBJ2-7; 8 nucleotides match TRBD1. This material consisted of CD4+ T cells sorted from PBMCs, taken about 5 days after the first yellow fever vaccination. The CDR3, as DNA: TGCAGTGCTAGAGATATACAGGGGGCCTACGAGCAGTACGTC. It translates to CSARDIQGAYEQYV.